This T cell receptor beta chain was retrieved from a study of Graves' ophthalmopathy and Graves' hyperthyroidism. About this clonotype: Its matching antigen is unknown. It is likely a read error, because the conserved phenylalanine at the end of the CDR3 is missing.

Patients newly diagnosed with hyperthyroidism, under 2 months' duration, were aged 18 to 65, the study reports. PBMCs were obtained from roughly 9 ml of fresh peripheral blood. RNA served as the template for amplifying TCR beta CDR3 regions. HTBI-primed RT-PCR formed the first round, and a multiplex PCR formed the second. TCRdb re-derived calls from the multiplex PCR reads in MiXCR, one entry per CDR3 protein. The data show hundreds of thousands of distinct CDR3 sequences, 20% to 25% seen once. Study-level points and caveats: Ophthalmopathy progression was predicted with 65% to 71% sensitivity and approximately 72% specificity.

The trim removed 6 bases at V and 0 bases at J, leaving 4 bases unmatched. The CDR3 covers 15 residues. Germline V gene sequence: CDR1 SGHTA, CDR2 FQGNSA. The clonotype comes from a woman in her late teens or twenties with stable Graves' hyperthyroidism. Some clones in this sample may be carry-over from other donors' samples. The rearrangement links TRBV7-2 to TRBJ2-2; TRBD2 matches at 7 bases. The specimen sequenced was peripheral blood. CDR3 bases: TGTGCCAGCAGAGCGGGGCGAGCGAACACCGGGGAGCTGTTTTAT. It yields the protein CASRAGRANTGELFY.